This T cell receptor beta chain was captured by sequencing in a study of multiple sclerosis patients with progressive multifocal leukoencephalopathy. As concerns this clone: Antigen: not known.

Measured with immunoSEQ multiplex PCR; TCRdb has only the in-frame clones, and not every one. The sample lists more than 30,000 clones, over 80% occurring once. Overall study results and limits: No common TRBV or TRBJ usage or pairing appeared at PML.

The CDR3 sequence is 14 residues long. V was clipped by 8 bases and J by 7 bases, with 20 bases between them. CDR1 WNHNN and CDR2 SYGVQD come from the germline V gene (reference sequence). Regarding time point: time of PML onset. PML was confirmed by JC virus DNA in cerebrospinal fluid. Natalizumab-treated patients developed PML between about 15 and 56 months into natalizumab therapy. The T3 samples were drawn when PML began. This receptor was identified in a woman aged 40 to 55 with progressive multifocal leukoencephalopathy. The V call is TRBV10-1, the J call TRBJ1-2; possible D gene TRBD1, 6 bases. This specimen was PBMCs, taken from a patient treated with natalizumab. The CDR3 DNA reads as TGCGCCAGCCCCTACCAGCCAGGGGAAGGTGGCTACACCTTC. Translation: CASPYQPGEGGYTF.